This T cell receptor beta chain derives from a study of Graves' ophthalmopathy and Graves' hyperthyroidism. About the research overall: Upon initial diagnosis and before any treatment, peripheral blood was collected.

The evidence that diagnosis relied on was clinical symptoms, serum thyroxine, TRAb, thyroid ultrasound and orbital computed tomography. The PBMCs used were ones drawn from approximately 10 ml of fresh peripheral blood. Researchers took RNA transcripts and amplified TCR beta CDR3 regions from them. First-round RT-PCR used HTBI primers; second-round multiplex PCR followed. TCRdb processed the multiplex PCR reads anew with MiXCR; each CDR3 protein has one entry. The table includes 300,000 to 400,000 distinct CDR3 sequences, 17% detected once. This CDR3 is 13 amino acids long. V was trimmed by 3 bases and J by 4 bases, leaving 10 bases between them.

The source material was peripheral blood. The rearrangement uses TRBV12-3 or TRBV12-4 and TRBJ2-7; D unresolved. The receptor was isolated from an adult man with Graves' ophthalmopathy. The CDR3 loop is CASSLAAPYEQYF. The CDR3 DNA follows: TGTGCCAGCAGTTTGGCGGCCCCGTACGAGCAGTACTTC.